One and the same sample provided the 25 T cell receptor beta chains below, sequenced in a study of post-analysis software for immune sequencing data. These receptors' antigens are unknown. Study results and caveats: About five TRBV segments, including TRBV5-6, TRBV5-1 and TRBV20-1, were more frequent in patients than controls.

Researchers reported that TCR beta cDNA libraries carried unique molecular identifiers. MiXCR, run by TCRdb on the PCR reads, gives a single entry per CDR3 protein. In the table there are 600,000 to 700,000 distinct CDR3 sequences, 59% of which are singletons. Material for sequencing was blood. All receptors come from a girl aged 2-9 years with multiple sclerosis.

CDR3 sequence reads: CSATTGLAGGETQYF. CDR3 nucleotides: TGCAGCGCTACGACCGGACTAGCGGGGGGAGAGACCCAGTACTTC. The rearrangement joins TRBV29-1 to TRBJ2-5; TRBD2 matches at 14 bases. Per germline, CDR1 SQVTM and CDR2 ANQGSEA. This CDR3 spans 15 amino acids. V shed 7 bases, J shed 4 bases, and the junction held 8 bases outside the gene matches.

CDR3 region: CASSYSSFRGLARPETQYF. CDR3 in DNA: TGTGCCAGCAGTTACTCCTCGTTCAGGGGTCTAGCTCGTCCAGAGACCCAGTACTTC. The chain joins TRBV6-5 to TRBJ2-5; tentatively, D is TRBD1 (6 bases). The germline gives CDR1 MNHEY, CDR2 SVGAGI. Deletions cut 0 bases from V and 4 bases from J, with 24 bases between. The CDR3 extends over 19 amino acids.

The sample holds a few counts of this clonotype. The genes are TRBV9 and TRBJ2-5; tentatively, D is TRBD2 (6 bases). The CDR3 is 14 residues long. Deletions cut 4 bases from V and 5 bases from J, with 15 bases between. Germline V lookup: CDR1 SGDLS, CDR2 YYNGEE. CDR3 in amino acids: CASSRAGISETQYF. Here the CDR3 DNA reads TGTGCCAGCAGCCGGGCGGGGATATCGGAGACCCAGTACTTC.

This clonotype was detected only a few times. The chain uses TRBV7-9 and TRBJ2-5; 7 bases align to TRBD2. Looked up from germline, CDR1 is SEHNR and CDR2 is FQNEAQ (reference sequence). Unmatched junction bases numbered 8, after V lost 5 bases and J lost 5 bases. This CDR3 has 14 amino acids. In nucleotides, the CDR3 is TGTGCCAGCAGCCCCTCGCAGGGAGGGGAGACCCAGTACTTC. This gives the protein CASSPSQGGETQYF.

J is TRBJ2-5 and V is TRBV29-1, with D uncertain. This CDR3 is built from 11 residues. With 5 bases removed from V and 3 bases from J, the gap between germline ends came to 7 bases. CDR1 and CDR2 (germline): SQVTM, ANQGSEA. CDR3 coding DNA: TGCAGCGTTTTCAGAAAAGAGACCCAGTACTTC. Translating it yields CSVFRKETQYF.

This clonotype was observed many times. V gene TRBV3-1 combines with J gene TRBJ2-3, with D tentatively TRBD1 (6 bases). The CDR3 is 15 amino acids. V lost 4 bases and J lost 3, with 14 bases in between. Germline V gene lookup returns CDR1 LGHDT and CDR2 YNNKEL (reference sequence). The CDR3 protein is CASSPPGQRTDTQYF. The CDR3 coding sequence is TGTGCCAGCAGCCCTCCGGGACAAAGGACAGATACGCAGTATTTT.

The chain combines TRBV2 with TRBJ1-1; D gene unclear. Germline V gene data show CDR1 as SNHLY and CDR2 as FYNNEI. The CDR3 has 13 residues. V was cut by 10 bases and J by 4 bases, with 16 bases left in between. The CDR3 DNA sequence: TGTGCCACCACAGATGGGTCCGGCACTGAAGCTTTCTTT. Translating it yields CATTDGSGTEAFF.

This chain joins TRBV29-1 and TRBJ1-5; possible D gene TRBD1, 6 bases. This CDR3 region has 14 residues. V lost 6 bases, J lost 9 bases, and 21 bases lay in between. CDR1 and CDR2 from the germline V gene are SQVTM and ANQGSEA. In DNA, the CDR3 is TGCAGCGTCGGCCCCGACAGGAGTGAAGGGCCCCAGCATTTT. This translates into CSVGPDRSEGPQHF.

This rearrangement joins TRBV20-1 to TRBJ2-3; TRBD2 matches 9 bases. Per the germline V gene, CDR1 is DFQATT and CDR2 is SNEGSKA (reference sequence). V dropped 2 bases and J dropped 0; count of bases not matched to a gene: 9. The CDR3 has 17 amino acids. The CDR3 DNA is TGCAGTGCTAGACCCCGTTTAGCGGGAGTTAGCACAGATACGCAGTATTTT. Translating gives CSARPRLAGVSTDTQYF.

The rearrangement links TRBV29-1 to TRBJ2-3, with a possible D match to TRBD2 (5 bases). The V gene's germline CDR1 is SQVTM and CDR2 ANQGSEA. The CDR3 is 14 amino acids. V dropped 2 bases and J dropped 3 bases, with 12 bases sitting between them. CDR3 sequence: CSVESRVSTDTQYF. For the CDR3, the DNA is TGCAGCGTTGAATCGAGGGTGAGTACAGATACGCAGTATTTT.

This sequence joins TRBV6-2 or TRBV6-3 and TRBJ1-1; 8 nucleotides align to TRBD1. This CDR3 has 14 residues. Germline lookup yields CDR1 MNHEY and CDR2 SVGEGT. V was clipped by 5 bases and J by 7 bases; unmatched bases: 9. The CDR3 region has the DNA TGTGCCAGCAGTCTCAATCGACAGGGGCGTGAAGCTTTCTTT. Translation gives CASSLNRQGREAFF.

This chain connects TRBV5-1 to TRBJ2-1, with D hard to call. This CDR3 has 11 residues. V lost 0 bases and J 11 bases, leaving 6 bases between the germline ends. The germline V gene has CDR1 SGHRS and CDR2 YFSETQ. The CDR3 here is CASSLGRQQFF. CDR3 bases: TGCGCCAGCAGCTTGGGTCGGCAGCAGTTCTTC.

The chain has TRBV12-3 or TRBV12-4 and TRBJ2-5, with D perhaps given as TRBD1 or TRBD2 (6 bases each). The germline V and J ends were trimmed by 8 bases and 0 bases, with 25 bases remaining between them. This CDR3 comprises 18 residues. The CDR3 coding sequence is TGTGCCAGCCACCTATCGCTACGGGGGCAGCCAGACCAAGAGACCCAGTACTTC. Translated, it gives CASHLSLRGQPDQETQYF.

This chain links TRBV6-5 with TRBJ2-1; 7 positions agree with TRBD2. This CDR3 is 18 amino acids long. Germline lookup yields CDR1 MNHEY and CDR2 SVGAGI. The trim removed 2 bases at V and 0 bases at J, leaving 10 bases unmatched. This CDR3 is CASSYLTNRGGSYNEQFF. The CDR3 DNA follows: TGTGCCAGCAGTTACCTCACAAATCGCGGGGGCTCCTACAATGAGCAGTTCTTC.

This chain uses TRBV12-3 or TRBV12-4 with TRBJ2-4; 7 bases agree with TRBD1. The J call is doubtful: the DNA matches TRBJ2-5 better. The CDR3 runs 14 residues. Written as DNA, the CDR3 is TGTGCCAGCAGCCCGACAGGGTCAGGAGAGACCCAGTACTTC. Amino acids: CASSPTGSGETQYF.

The chain has TRBV5-1 and TRBJ2-6; maybe TRBD2 (6 bases). V was cut by 2 bases and J by 4 bases, with 7 bases left in between. CDR3 length: 14 amino acids. CDR1 and CDR2 from the germline V gene are SGHRS and YFSETQ. This chain's CDR3 is CASSFAGGANVLTF. The CDR3, as DNA: TGCGCCAGCAGCTTCGCGGGAGGGGCCAACGTCCTGACTTTC.

This clonotype was observed once. The chain uses TRBV10-3 and TRBJ2-1; D remains unclear. Germline V gene lookup returns CDR1 ENHRY and CDR2 SYGVKD. V shed 10 bases and J shed 3 bases, with 10 bases lying between them. CDR3 length: 12 amino acids. The CDR3: CATHDGYNEQFF. DNA of the CDR3: TGTGCCACCCATGACGGCTACAATGAGCAGTTCTTC.

On this clonotype: A junction boundary mismatches the germline segment, possibly from a read error. J is TRBJ2-4 and V is TRBV13, with D perhaps TRBD2 (6 bases). This CDR3 has 14 amino acids. Germline V gene sequence: CDR1 PRHDT, CDR2 FYEKMQ (reference sequence). CDR3 in amino acids: CASREVIARNIQYF. DNA for the CDR3: TGTGCCAGTAGGGAGGTTATAGCCAGAAACATTCAGTACTTC.

V usage is TRBV2 and J usage is TRBJ1-1, with a possible D match to TRBD1 (5 bases). From germline, CDR1 is SNHLY and CDR2 FYNNEI. The CDR3 totals 16 residues. Trimming removed 5 bases from V and 6 bases from J, with 22 bases in between. The CDR3 here is CASSPDIDSDRAEAFF. DNA for the CDR3: TGTGCCAGCAGTCCTGACATAGACAGTGACCGGGCTGAAGCTTTCTTT.

This rearrangement joins TRBV18 to TRBJ2-7; weak D call: TRBD2 (5 bases). V shed 4 bases and J shed 3 bases, with 10 bases lying between them. CDR3 length: 13 residues. CDR1 is KGHSH and CDR2 is LQKENI in the germline V gene. CDR3 amino acids: CASSHRGLYEQYF. The DNA of the CDR3 is TGTGCCAGCTCACACCGTGGACTCTACGAGCAGTACTTC. The variable domain in full, completed from reference TRBV18 and TRBJ2-7, reads NAGVMQNPRHLVRRRGQEARLRCSPMKGHSHVYWYRQLPEEGLKFMVYLQKENIIDESGMPKERFSAEFPKEGPSILRIQQVVRGDSAAYFCASSHRGLYEQYFGPGTRLTVT.

This clonotype was picked up a small number of times. The chain recombines TRBV3-1 with TRBJ2-7, with a weak D call TRBD1 (6 bases). The CDR3 is 12 amino acids. From germline, CDR1 is LGHDT and CDR2 YNNKEL (reference sequence). V was pared by 3 bases and J by 7 bases, with 10 bases between. This CDR3 reads CASSQGAREQYF. CDR3 nucleotides: TGTGCCAGCAGCCAGGGGGCGAGGGAGCAGTACTTC.

The V and J genes are TRBV15 and TRBJ2-7, with 7 nucleotides matching TRBD1. The CDR3 loop spans 16 amino acids. Germline V lookup: CDR1 LNHNV, CDR2 YYDKDF (reference sequence). V shed 5 bases and J 1 base; nucleotides not matched to a gene: 11. The CDR3 DNA follows: TGTGCCACCAGCGCCCACAGGGGTAGTGGATCCTACGAGCAGTACTTC. Translated: CATSAHRGSGSYEQYF.

The V gene is TRBV6-5, the J gene TRBJ2-5; TRBD2 is a possible D gene (5 bases). The germline CDR1 and CDR2 sequences are MNHEY and SVGAGI. The V gene lost 5 bases and the J gene lost 4 bases, with 8 bases spanning the gap. This CDR3 has 12 amino acids. CDR3 DNA: TGTGCCAGCAGTGACGGAGGAGAGACCCAGTACTTC. Its translation: CASSDGGETQYF.

This clonotype showed up just a few times. This chain connects TRBV20-1 to TRBJ2-3, with 13 positions matching TRBD2. This CDR3 is 15 amino acids long. Trimming cost V 1 base and J 5 bases; bases outside gene matches: 3. The germline V gene has CDR1 DFQATT and CDR2 SNEGSKA (reference sequence). The CDR3 DNA reads as TGCAGTGCTAGAGGGACTAGCGGGGGCGGAGATACGCAGTATTTT. Its protein is CSARGTSGGGDTQYF.

To note about this clonotype: The junction and the germline gene differ at one end; a read error may be behind it. The chain combines TRBV12-3 or TRBV12-4 with TRBJ1-1, with D possibly matching TRBD1 (5 bases). CDR3 size: 16 residues. The CDR3 region has the DNA TGTGCCAGCAGTTTGGGATTCGGGGGGGGTGGAACTGGAGCTTTCTTT. Amino acids: CASSLGFGGGGTGAFF.